A single sample gave rise to the 14 T cell receptor beta chains below, sequenced in a study of cytomegalovirus exposure and HLA in healthy donors. PCR primers comprised 60 Vbeta and 13 Jbeta primers. Data came from immunoSEQ multiplex PCR; TCRdb stores just in-frame clones and leaves some out. The sample carries 150,000 to 200,000 clones, 70% to 80% recorded once. Sequenced: PBMCs. These receptors came from a woman aged 25 to 45 in good health and CMV-seropositive.

The chain recombines TRBV30 with TRBJ1-6; D is unresolved. Trimming pared 2 bases from V and 8 bases from J, leaving 19 bases between. The CDR3 is 16 amino acids. CDR1 GTSNPN and CDR2 SVGIG come from the germline V gene (reference sequence). The CDR3 coding sequence is TGTGCCTGGAGTCGCCCCGGAACCCCGGGGTATTCACCCCTCCACTTT. It translates to CAWSRPGTPGYSPLHF.

The rearrangement uses TRBV2 and TRBJ1-1; TRBD1 matches 8 bases. The J segment lost 5 bases and the V segment lost 6 bases, leaving 11 bases of the junction unmatched. Germline loops: CDR1 SNHLY, CDR2 FYNNEI. The CDR3 has 15 residues. The CDR3 loop reads CASRLLQGEGTEAFF. The CDR3 region has the DNA TGTGCCAGCAGACTCCTACAGGGGGAGGGAACTGAAGCTTTCTTT. The full variable domain, completed using reference TRBV2 and TRBJ1-1, is EPEVTQTPSHQVTQMGQEVILRCVPISNHLYFYWYRQILGQKVEFLVSFYNNEISEKSEIFDDQFSVERPDGSNFTLKIRSTKLEDSAMYFCASRLLQGEGTEAFFGQGTRLTVV.

The V gene is TRBV11-3, the J gene TRBJ2-1, with TRBD1 matching over 10 bases. Germline CDR1 SGHNT, CDR2 YENEEA. The CDR3 consists of 14 residues. V trimming: 3 bases; J trimming: 8 bases; junction bases outside the gene matches: 4. The CDR3 sequence is CASSLTTGGDEQFF. For the CDR3, the DNA is TGTGCCAGCAGCTTGACGACAGGGGGCGATGAGCAGTTCTTC. Complete variable domain (other parts from reference TRBV11-3 and TRBJ2-1): EAGVVQSPRYKIIEKKQPVAFWCNPISGHNTLYWYLQNLGQGPELLIRYENEEAVDDSQLPKDRFSAERLKGVDSTLKIQPAELGDSAVYLCASSLTTGGDEQFFGPGTRLTVL.

The J gene is TRBJ1-2, the V gene TRBV7-2; D gene uncertain. Germline lookup yields CDR1 SGHTA and CDR2 FQGNSA. CDR3 length: 15 amino acids. V was trimmed by 5 bases and J by 0 bases, leaving 13 bases between them. The CDR3 loop reads CASSPNGRANYGYTF. The CDR3 DNA follows: TGTGCCAGCAGCCCCAACGGTAGAGCTAACTATGGCTACACCTTC.

This clone came up a few times. The J gene is TRBJ1-2, the V gene TRBV18; D ambiguous. Per germline, CDR1 KGHSH and CDR2 LQKENI. This CDR3 comprises 15 residues. The V gene lost 6 bases and the J gene lost 0 bases, with 14 bases spanning the gap. CDR3 amino acids: CASSQQTEANYGYTF. DNA for the CDR3: TGTGCCAGCTCCCAACAAACAGAAGCTAACTATGGCTACACCTTC.

V and J are TRBV5-6 and TRBJ2-5, with no clear D. The J call may be wrong; the DNA end is better matched by TRBJ2-7. Germline V gene sequence: CDR1 SGHDT, CDR2 YYEEEE. There are 13 residues in the CDR3. The CDR3 here is CASRKQNSYEQYF. The DNA for the CDR3 is TGTGCCAGCAGGAAACAGAACTCCTACGAGCAGTACTTC.

This rearrangement joins TRBV7-8 to TRBJ1-4; D might be TRBD1 (5 bases). Germline-derived CDR1 and CDR2 are SGHVS and FQNEAQ. Trimming took 5 bases from V and 2 from J, leaving 12 bases between them. The CDR3 is made up of 15 amino acids. The CDR3 loop is CASSHRRQTNEKLFF. The DNA for the CDR3 is TGTGCCAGCAGCCACAGGAGACAGACTAATGAAAAACTGTTTTTT. The variable domain in full, completed from reference TRBV7-8 and TRBJ1-4, reads GAGVSQSPRYKVAKRGQDVALRCDPISGHVSLFWYQQALGQGPEFLTYFQNEAQLDKSGLPSDRFFAERPEGSVSTLKIQRTQQEDSAVYLCASSHRRQTNEKLFFGSGTQLSVL.

This clone was counted only a few times. V gene TRBV2 combines with J gene TRBJ1-1, with 8 bases lining up with TRBD1. Germline CDR1 is SNHLY and CDR2 is FYNNEI. This CDR3 region has 14 residues. V shed 7 bases, J shed 7 bases, and the junction held 11 bases outside the gene matches. CDR3 protein: CASTLDRGQSEAFF. In DNA, the CDR3 is TGTGCCAGCACTCTAGACAGGGGACAAAGTGAAGCTTTCTTT.

Here the CDR3 reads CASGDTLYLDTQYF. In DNA, the CDR3 is TGTGCCAGCGGGGACACATTGTATTTAGATACGCAGTATTTT. This sequence joins TRBV2 and TRBJ2-3; a weak D match, TRBD1 (6 bases). V was cut by 8 bases and J by 5 bases, with 17 bases left in between. The germline V gene encodes CDR1 SNHLY and CDR2 FYNNEI. This CDR3 has 14 amino acids.

The chain combines TRBV9 with TRBJ2-7, with D maybe TRBD1 (6 bases). Deletions cut 4 bases from V and 3 bases from J, with 14 bases between. This CDR3 has 14 amino acids. In germline, CDR1 is SGDLS, CDR2 YYNGEE. The CDR3 bases are TGTGCCAGCAGCCCACAGGGTTGGGGCTACGAGCAGTACTTC. Translated, it gives CASSPQGWGYEQYF.

This chain connects TRBV4-3 to TRBJ1-2, with D perhaps TRBD1 (5 bases). The CDR3 has 13 amino acids. Trimming shortened V by 1 base and J by 7 bases, and 10 bases separated the two germline ends. The V gene's germline CDR1 is LGHNA and CDR2 YSLEER. The CDR3 DNA sequence: TGCGCCAGCAGCCAAGGGGGCGGTGCTGGCTACACCTTC. This translates into CASSQGGGAGYTF.

This chain links TRBV11-2 with TRBJ2-4, with D perhaps TRBD2 (6 bases). Trimming pared 1 base from V and 10 bases from J, leaving 8 bases between. The germline V gene encodes CDR1 SGHAT and CDR2 FQNNGV. This CDR3 is built from 12 residues. The CDR3 DNA reads TGTGCCAGCAGCTTAGCTCGGGGGATTCAGTACTTC. It translates to CASSLARGIQYF.

Only one count was recorded for this clone. The chain links TRBV4-3 to TRBJ2-1; D is ambiguous. The CDR3 contains 15 residues. The germline CDR1 and CDR2 sequences are LGHNA and YSLEER. V was trimmed by 3 bases and J by 0 bases, leaving 9 bases between them. The CDR3 here is CASSQRFGSYNEQFF. The DNA for the CDR3 is TGCGCCAGCAGCCAGCGGTTCGGCTCCTACAATGAGCAGTTCTTC.

This clone occurred once. This chain uses TRBV10-2 with TRBJ1-5; tentatively, D is TRBD1 (5 bases). The length of the CDR3 is 16 residues. V lost 2 bases, J lost 1 base, and 12 bases lay in between. The germline V gene has CDR1 WSHSY and CDR2 SAAADI. The CDR3 spells CASSERGVLSNQPQHF. CDR3 DNA: TGCGCCAGCAGTGAGCGGGGGGTGTTGAGCAATCAGCCCCAGCATTTT.